The 20 T cell receptor beta chains below were found in one sample sequenced in a study of cytomegalovirus exposure and HLA in healthy donors. The PCR was carried out with 60 Vbeta primers and 13 Jbeta primers. Assay: immunoSEQ multiplex PCR; the TCRdb copy retains only in-frame clones and omits some. The top ten clones hold 10% of a sample with 100,000 or so clones, roughly 80% of them seen once. Material for sequencing was PBMCs. Receptors originate from a man aged 30 to 39 in good health and CMV-seropositive.

Here the CDR3 DNA reads TGTGCCAGCAGTGGGGACAGGGCTATACCACCCCTCCACTTT. Its translation: CASSGDRAIPPLHF. The chain recombines TRBV6-1 with TRBJ1-6; 9 bases line up with TRBD1. Trimming took 4 bases from V and 11 from J; bases not matched to a gene: 6. The CDR3 loop spans 14 amino acids. CDR1 MNHNS and CDR2 SASEGT come from the germline V gene.

This clone was recorded a few times. The chain carries TRBV12-5 and TRBJ2-3, with 10 bases matching TRBD2. The CDR3 runs to 16 residues. Trimming removed 0 bases from V and 2 bases from J; junction bases left unmatched: 2. Germline V gene lookup returns CDR1 LGHNT and CDR2 FRNRAP. The chain's CDR3 is CASGLVLAGYTDTQYF. CDR3 coding DNA: TGTGCTAGTGGTTTGGTACTAGCGGGGTACACAGATACGCAGTATTTT.

This clone was seen just once. The chain recombines TRBV19 with TRBJ1-3, with 10 bases aligning to TRBD1. V lost 7 bases, J lost 0 bases, and 6 bases stayed unmatched. This CDR3 region has 16 residues. Germline V gene data show CDR1 as LNHDA and CDR2 as SQIVND (reference sequence). CDR3 coding DNA: TGTGCCAGTATGGACAGGGGGGGAAGCTCTGGAAACACCATATATTTT. This gives the protein CASMDRGGSSGNTIYF.

Points on this clone: Germline is not matched at one junction end, which may reflect a read error. The chain's CDR3 is CASSSTGHQGTQYF. As DNA, the CDR3 is TGTGCCAGCAGCTCTACAGGGCACCAAGGGACCCAGTACTTC. The chain recombines TRBV11-2 with TRBJ2-5; maybe TRBD1 (6 bases). This CDR3 is built from 14 residues. From germline, CDR1 is SGHAT and CDR2 FQNNGV.

This clone was seen a few times. This rearrangement joins TRBV10-2 to TRBJ1-4; a possible D gene is TRBD1 (5 bases). Germline CDR1 and CDR2: WSHSY and SAAADI. This CDR3 has 15 residues. V was pared by 10 bases and J by 1 base, with 16 bases between. The CDR3 DNA reads TGCGCCACGGCCGACAGTTTGCGAACTAATGAAAAACTGTTTTTT. It specifies CATADSLRTNEKLFF.

This clone occurred a few times. The chain recombines TRBV4-1 with TRBJ1-1, with 10 bases fitting TRBD1. V lost 0 bases to trimming and J lost 10 bases; unmatched junction nucleotides: 11. This CDR3 is 16 amino acids long. CDR1 and CDR2 (germline): MGHRA, YSYEKL. This CDR3 reads CASSQDGTGAIRGAFF. The CDR3 bases are TGCGCCAGCAGCCAAGATGGGACAGGGGCAATAAGAGGAGCTTTCTTT.

The chain carries TRBV27 and TRBJ2-7, with TRBD1 matching 7 bases. CDR3 length: 14 amino acids. In germline, CDR1 is MNHEY, CDR2 SMNVEV (reference sequence). With V trimmed by 8 bases and J by 5 bases, 12 bases remained unmatched. CDR3 amino acids: CASSTHQTGNEQYF. The DNA of the CDR3 is TGTGCCAGCTCTACGCACCAGACAGGGAACGAGCAGTACTTC.

The J gene is TRBJ1-2, the V gene TRBV30; 7 bases fit TRBD1. CDR1 GTSNPN and CDR2 SVGIG come from the germline V gene (reference sequence). With 2 bases clipped from V and 10 bases from J, the junction kept 10 bases outside the gene matches. The CDR3 length is 13 residues. CDR3: CAWSHTGEDDYTF. The CDR3, as DNA: TGTGCCTGGAGTCATACAGGGGAGGATGACTACACCTTC.

V usage is TRBV6-6 and J usage is TRBJ1-1, with TRBD1 matching over 10 bases. Germline values: CDR1 MNHNY, CDR2 SVGAGI (reference sequence). The length of the CDR3 is 15 residues. V shed 5 bases and J 0 bases; nucleotides not matched to a gene: 3. The CDR3 DNA reads as TGTGCCAGCAGTCACGGACAGGGGGTGAACACTGAAGCTTTCTTT. Its protein is CASSHGQGVNTEAFF.

The V call is TRBV4-2, the J call TRBJ1-6, with 10 positions matching TRBD1. From germline, CDR1 is LGHNA and CDR2 YNFKEQ. The CDR3 has 16 residues. Unmatched junction bases numbered 9, after V lost 5 bases and J lost 8 bases. The CDR3 protein is CASSEIAGQGYSPLHF. In nucleotides, the CDR3 is TGTGCCAGCAGCGAGATAGCGGGACAGGGGTATTCACCCCTCCACTTT.

This chain uses TRBV4-3 with TRBJ1-6; 7 bases match TRBD1. Losses at the gene ends were 4 bases for V and 10 bases for J; bases not matched to a gene: 7. CDR1 and CDR2 (germline): LGHNA, YSLEER. CDR3 length: 14 amino acids. The CDR3 region has the DNA TGCGCCAGCAGCCGAAGGACAGGAGGATCACCCCTCCACTTT. Amino acids: CASSRRTGGSPLHF.

This chain links TRBV19 with TRBJ1-5; D is perhaps TRBD1 (6 bases). Germline loops: CDR1 LNHDA, CDR2 SQIVND (reference sequence). Trimming cost V 5 bases and J 3 bases, with 14 bases left between them. The CDR3 covers 15 residues. CDR3 sequence: CASSDYGTPNQPQHF. For the CDR3, the DNA is TGTGCCAGTAGTGATTACGGGACACCCAATCAGCCCCAGCATTTT. Based on the CDR3 plus reference TRBV19 and TRBJ1-5, the full variable domain is DGGITQSPKYLFRKEGQNVTLSCEQNLNHDAMYWYRQDPGQGLRLIYYSQIVNDFQKGDIAEGYSVSREKKESFPLTVTSAQKNPTAFYLCASSDYGTPNQPQHFGDGTRLSIL.

This chain uses TRBV29-1 with TRBJ1-2; D is ambiguous. The CDR3 has 12 residues. Germline loops: CDR1 SQVTM, CDR2 ANQGSEA. V was cut by 1 base and J by 4 bases, with 7 bases left in between. This CDR3 is CSVEGRSYGYTF. The CDR3 nucleotides read TGCAGCGTTGAAGGCCGGAGCTATGGCTACACCTTC.

The V call is TRBV2, the J call TRBJ2-1, with D unresolved. The CDR3 is 14 residues long. Germline assignment: CDR1 SNHLY and CDR2 FYNNEI. The V gene lost 5 bases and the J gene lost 0 bases, with 8 bases spanning the gap. The CDR3 coding sequence is TGTGCCAGCAGTTTCCTGAGCTCCTACAATGAGCAGTTCTTC. Encoded protein: CASSFLSSYNEQFF. Together with reference TRBV2 and TRBJ2-1, the CDR3 gives the full variable domain: EPEVTQTPSHQVTQMGQEVILRCVPISNHLYFYWYRQILGQKVEFLVSFYNNEISEKSEIFDDQFSVERPDGSNFTLKIRSTKLEDSAMYFCASSFLSSYNEQFFGPGTRLTVL.

The rearrangement links TRBV7-3 to TRBJ2-2; possible D gene TRBD1, 5 bases. Germline lookup yields CDR1 SGHTA and CDR2 FQGTGA. The CDR3 contains 16 residues. V was pared by 0 bases and J by 0 bases, with 8 bases between. CDR3 residues: CASSLTGAPNTGELFF. The DNA for the CDR3 is TGTGCCAGCAGCTTAACAGGGGCTCCGAACACCGGGGAGCTGTTTTTT.

This chain connects TRBV6-4 to TRBJ2-2; D uncertain. The CDR3 runs to 14 residues. The V gene lost 2 bases and the J gene lost 0 bases, with 4 bases spanning the gap. The germline V gene encodes CDR1 MRHNA and CDR2 SNTAGT. CDR3 bases: TGTGCCAGCAGTGACAGCGCGAACACCGGGGAGCTGTTTTTT. It translates to CASSDSANTGELFF.

Here the CDR3 DNA reads TGCGCCAGCAGCCAAAGAGACAGGAGACCTAATGAAAAACTGTTTTTT. This sequence encodes CASSQRDRRPNEKLFF. The chain joins TRBV4-3 to TRBJ1-4, with D possibly TRBD1 on 6 matching bases. Trimming left V 2 bases short and J 3 bases short, with 13 bases between. CDR3 length equals 16 residues. CDR1 and CDR2 (germline): LGHNA, YSLEER.

The chain couples TRBV30 to TRBJ2-3; TRBD1 aligns across 7 bases. With 1 base clipped from V and 0 bases from J, the junction kept 4 bases outside the gene matches. Germline V lookup: CDR1 GTSNPN, CDR2 SVGIG (reference sequence). This CDR3 comprises 15 residues. The CDR3 region has the DNA TGTGCCTGGAGTGACGGGACAGCAAGCACAGATACGCAGTATTTT. It yields the protein CAWSDGTASTDTQYF.

The gene calls are TRBV6-1 and TRBJ1-1; D is uncertain. V lost 3 bases to trimming and J lost 3 bases, with 8 bases between them. This CDR3 has 13 amino acids. Germline assignment: CDR1 MNHNS and CDR2 SASEGT. In DNA, the CDR3 is TGTGCCAGCAGTGATATGGAGGACACTGAAGCTTTCTTT. Amino acids: CASSDMEDTEAFF.

DNA of the CDR3: TGTGCCAGCAGCTATAGCGGGACAGGGGTAAGTCAGCCCCAGCATTTT. Protein: CASSYSGTGVSQPQHF. The chain links TRBV7-2 to TRBJ1-5, with 10 bases identical to TRBD1. The CDR3 runs to 16 residues. V dropped 4 bases and J dropped 6; count of bases not matched to a gene: 9. Germline V CDR1 and CDR2: SGHTA, FQGNSA.